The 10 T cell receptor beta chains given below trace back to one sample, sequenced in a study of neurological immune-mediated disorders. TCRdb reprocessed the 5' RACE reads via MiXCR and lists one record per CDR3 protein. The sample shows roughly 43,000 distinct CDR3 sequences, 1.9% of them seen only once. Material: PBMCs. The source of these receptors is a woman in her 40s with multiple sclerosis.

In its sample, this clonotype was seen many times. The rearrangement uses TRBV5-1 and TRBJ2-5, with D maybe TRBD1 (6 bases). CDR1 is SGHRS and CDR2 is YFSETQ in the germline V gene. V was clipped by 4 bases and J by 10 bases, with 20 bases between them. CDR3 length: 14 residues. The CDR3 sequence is CASSSLDPEGDQYF. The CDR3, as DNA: TGCGCCAGCAGCAGTCTAGATCCCGAGGGGGACCAGTACTTC.

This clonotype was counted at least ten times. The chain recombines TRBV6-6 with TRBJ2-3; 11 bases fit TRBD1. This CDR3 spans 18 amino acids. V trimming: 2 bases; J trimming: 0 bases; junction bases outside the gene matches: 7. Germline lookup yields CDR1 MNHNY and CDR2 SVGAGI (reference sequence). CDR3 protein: CASSYPTGQGASTDTQYF. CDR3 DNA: TGTGCCAGCAGTTACCCTACCGGACAGGGGGCGAGCACAGATACGCAGTATTTT.

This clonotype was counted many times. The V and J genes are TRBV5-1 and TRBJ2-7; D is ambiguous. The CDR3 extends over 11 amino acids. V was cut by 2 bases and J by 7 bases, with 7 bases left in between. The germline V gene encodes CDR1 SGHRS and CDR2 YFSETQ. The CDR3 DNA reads TGCGCCAGCAGCTTAGGAAGAGAGCAGTACTTC. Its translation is CASSLGREQYF.

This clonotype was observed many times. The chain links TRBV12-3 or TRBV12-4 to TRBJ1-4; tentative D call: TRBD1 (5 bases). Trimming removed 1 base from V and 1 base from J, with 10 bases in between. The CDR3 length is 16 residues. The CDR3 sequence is CASSLGGGVTNEKLFF. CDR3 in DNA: TGTGCCAGCAGTTTAGGGGGAGGGGTAACTAATGAAAAACTGTTTTTT.

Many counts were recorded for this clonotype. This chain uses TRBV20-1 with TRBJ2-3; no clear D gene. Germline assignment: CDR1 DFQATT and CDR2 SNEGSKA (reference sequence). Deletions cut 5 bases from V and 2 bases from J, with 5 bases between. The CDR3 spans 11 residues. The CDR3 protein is CSAVYTDTQYF. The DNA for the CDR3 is TGCAGTGCTGTCTACACAGATACGCAGTATTTT.

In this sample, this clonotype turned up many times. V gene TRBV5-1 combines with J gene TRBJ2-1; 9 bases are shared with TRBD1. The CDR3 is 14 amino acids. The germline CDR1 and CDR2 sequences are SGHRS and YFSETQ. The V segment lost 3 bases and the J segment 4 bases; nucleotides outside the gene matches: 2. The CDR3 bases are TGCGCCAGCAGCTCGGGACAGGGATACAATGAGCAGTTCTTC. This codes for CASSSGQGYNEQFF.

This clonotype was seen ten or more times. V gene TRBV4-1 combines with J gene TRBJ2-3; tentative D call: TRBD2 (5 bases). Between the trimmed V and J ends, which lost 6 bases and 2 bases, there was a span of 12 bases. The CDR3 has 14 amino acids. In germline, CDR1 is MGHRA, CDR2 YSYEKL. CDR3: CASSLSETTDTQYF. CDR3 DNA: TGCGCCAGCAGTCTTAGCGAGACCACAGATACGCAGTATTTT.

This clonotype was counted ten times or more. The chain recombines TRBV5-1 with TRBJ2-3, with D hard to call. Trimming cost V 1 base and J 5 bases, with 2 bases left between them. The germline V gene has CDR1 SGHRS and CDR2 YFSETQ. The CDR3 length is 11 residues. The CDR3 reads CASSLKDTQYF. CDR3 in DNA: TGCGCCAGCAGCTTGAAAGATACGCAGTATTTT.

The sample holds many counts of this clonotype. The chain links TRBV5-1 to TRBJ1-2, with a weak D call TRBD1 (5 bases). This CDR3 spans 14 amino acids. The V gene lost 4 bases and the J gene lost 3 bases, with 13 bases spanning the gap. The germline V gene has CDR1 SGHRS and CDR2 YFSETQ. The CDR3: CASSDDRAHYGYTF. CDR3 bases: TGCGCCAGCAGCGACGACAGAGCCCACTATGGCTACACCTTC.

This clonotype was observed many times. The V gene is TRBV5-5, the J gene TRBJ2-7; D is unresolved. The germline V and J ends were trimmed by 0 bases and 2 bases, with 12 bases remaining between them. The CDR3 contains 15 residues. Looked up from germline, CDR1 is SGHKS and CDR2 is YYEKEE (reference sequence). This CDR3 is CASSLDFRSAYEQYF. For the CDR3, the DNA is TGTGCCAGCAGCTTGGATTTTAGAAGCGCCTACGAGCAGTACTTC.